The entry that follows covers one T cell receptor beta chain sequence. Profiled with immunoSEQ multiplex PCR; TCRdb holds only in-frame clones, not every one. The table has tens of thousands of clones, roughly 90% seen once. The sample originates from a study of T cell changes during pregnancy in multiple sclerosis. V lost 6 bases and J lost 6; bases outside the gene matches: 7. Germline loops: CDR1 MNHNS, CDR2 SASEGT. The CDR3 sequence is 14 residues long. This sequence was found in a female donor in good health, enrolled as a control in a pregnancy study. The chain links TRBV6-1 to TRBJ1-5, with TRBD1 identical over 8 bases. Sequenced here: CD4+ T cells from peripheral blood mononuclear cells, sampled in the third trimester of pregnancy. CDR3 protein: CASSQDRERQPQHF. CDR3 in DNA: TGTGCCAGCAGCCAGGACAGGGAGCGTCAGCCCCAGCATTTT.